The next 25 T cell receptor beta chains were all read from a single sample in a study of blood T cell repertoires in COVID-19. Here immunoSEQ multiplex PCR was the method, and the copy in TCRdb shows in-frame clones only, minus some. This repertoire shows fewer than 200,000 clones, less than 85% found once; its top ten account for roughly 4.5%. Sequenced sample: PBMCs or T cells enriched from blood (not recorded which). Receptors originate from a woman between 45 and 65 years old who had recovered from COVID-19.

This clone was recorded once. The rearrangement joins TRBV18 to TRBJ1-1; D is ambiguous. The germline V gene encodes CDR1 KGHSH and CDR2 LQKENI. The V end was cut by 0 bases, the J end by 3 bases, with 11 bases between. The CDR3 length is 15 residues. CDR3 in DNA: TGTGCCAGCTCACCACCCCCTCGTCGGGACACTGAAGCTTTCTTT. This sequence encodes CASSPPPRRDTEAFF.

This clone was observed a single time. CDR3: CASSLVGAPVDNEQFF. The CDR3 nucleotides are TGTGCCAGCAGCTTGGTTGGGGCCCCGGTTGACAATGAGCAGTTCTTC. The chain employs TRBV5-4 and TRBJ2-1; maybe TRBD1 (5 bases). The CDR3 loop spans 16 amino acids. V lost 0 bases to trimming and J lost 5 bases, with 15 bases between them. Germline loops: CDR1 SGHNT, CDR2 YYREEE (reference sequence).

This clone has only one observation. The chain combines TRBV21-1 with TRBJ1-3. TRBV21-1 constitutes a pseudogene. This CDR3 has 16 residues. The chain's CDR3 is CASTQRLEASGNTIYF. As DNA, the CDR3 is TGTGCCAGCACCCAGCGGTTGGAAGCCTCTGGAAACACCATATATTTT.

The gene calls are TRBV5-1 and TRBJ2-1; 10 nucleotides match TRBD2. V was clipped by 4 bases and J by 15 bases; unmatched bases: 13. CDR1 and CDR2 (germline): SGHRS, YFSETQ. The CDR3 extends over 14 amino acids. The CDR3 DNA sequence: TGCGCCAGCAGCGGCACAACTAGCGGGGTCAGTGCGTTCTTC. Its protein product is CASSGTTSGVSAFF.

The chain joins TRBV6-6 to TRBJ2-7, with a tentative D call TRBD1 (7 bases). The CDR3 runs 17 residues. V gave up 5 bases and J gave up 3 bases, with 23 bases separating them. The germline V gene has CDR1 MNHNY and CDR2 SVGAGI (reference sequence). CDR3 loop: CASSLQGVSGGYYEQYV. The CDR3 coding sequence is TGTGCCAGCAGTCTGCAAGGAGTGTCAGGGGGGTACTACGAGCAGTACGTC.

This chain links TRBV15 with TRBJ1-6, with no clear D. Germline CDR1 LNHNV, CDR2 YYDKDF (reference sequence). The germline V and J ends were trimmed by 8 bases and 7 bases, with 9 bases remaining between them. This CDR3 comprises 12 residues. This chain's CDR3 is CATGLTNSPLHF. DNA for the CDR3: TGTGCCACCGGACTTACCAATTCACCCCTCCACTTT.

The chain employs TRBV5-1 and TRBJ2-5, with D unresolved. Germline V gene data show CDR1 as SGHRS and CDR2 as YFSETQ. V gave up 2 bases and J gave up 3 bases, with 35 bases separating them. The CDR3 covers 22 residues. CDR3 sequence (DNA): TGCGCCAGCAGCTTCCCCCGGATGGATCTAACCGAGACCGACTTGGATAAAGAGACCCAGTACTTC. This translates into CASSFPRMDLTETDLDKETQYF. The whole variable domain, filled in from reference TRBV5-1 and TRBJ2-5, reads KAGVTQTPRYLIKTRGQQVTLSCSPISGHRSVSWYQQTPGQGLQFLFEYFSETQRNKGNFPGRFSGRQFSNSRSEMNVSTLELGDSALYLCASSFPRMDLTETDLDKETQYFGPGTRLLVL.

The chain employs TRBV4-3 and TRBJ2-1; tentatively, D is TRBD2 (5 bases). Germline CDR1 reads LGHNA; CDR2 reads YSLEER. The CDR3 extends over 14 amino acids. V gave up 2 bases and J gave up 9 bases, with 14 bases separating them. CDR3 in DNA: TGCGCCAGCAGCCAAAGCGTGGGAGACCTTGAGCAGTTCTTC. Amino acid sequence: CASSQSVGDLEQFF.

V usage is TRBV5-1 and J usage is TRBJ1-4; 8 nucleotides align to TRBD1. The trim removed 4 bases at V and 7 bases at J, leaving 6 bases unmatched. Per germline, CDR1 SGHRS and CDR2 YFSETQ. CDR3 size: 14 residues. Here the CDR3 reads CASSRGQGAEKLFF. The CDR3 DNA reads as TGCGCCAGCAGCAGGGGTCAGGGGGCTGAAAAACTGTTTTTT.

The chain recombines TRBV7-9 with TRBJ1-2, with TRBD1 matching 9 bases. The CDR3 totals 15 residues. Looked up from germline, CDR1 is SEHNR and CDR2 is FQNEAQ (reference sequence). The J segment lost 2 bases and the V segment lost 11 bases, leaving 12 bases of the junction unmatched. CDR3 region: CAAGGQGVSNYGYTF. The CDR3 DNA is TGTGCCGCCGGGGGACAGGGTGTATCCAACTATGGCTACACCTTC.

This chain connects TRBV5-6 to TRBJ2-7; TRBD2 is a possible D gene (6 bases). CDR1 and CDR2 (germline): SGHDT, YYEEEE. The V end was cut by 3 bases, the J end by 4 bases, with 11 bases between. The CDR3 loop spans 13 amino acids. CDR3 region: CASSSREGYEQYV. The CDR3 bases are TGTGCCAGCAGCTCGCGGGAAGGGTACGAGCAGTACGTC.

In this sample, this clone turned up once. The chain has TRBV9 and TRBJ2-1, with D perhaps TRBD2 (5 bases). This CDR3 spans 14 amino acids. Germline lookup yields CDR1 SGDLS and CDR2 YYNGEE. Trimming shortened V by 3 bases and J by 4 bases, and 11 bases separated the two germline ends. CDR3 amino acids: CASSGGRGYNEQFF. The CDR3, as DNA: TGTGCCAGCAGCGGAGGTCGCGGGTACAATGAGCAGTTCTTC.

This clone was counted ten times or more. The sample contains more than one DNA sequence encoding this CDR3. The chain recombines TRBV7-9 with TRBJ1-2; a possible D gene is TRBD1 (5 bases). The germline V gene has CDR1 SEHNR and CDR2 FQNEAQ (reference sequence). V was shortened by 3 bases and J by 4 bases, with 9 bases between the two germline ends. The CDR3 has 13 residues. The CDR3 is CASSFGQVYGYTF. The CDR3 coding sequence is TGTGCCAGCAGCTTTGGACAAGTCTATGGCTACACCTTC.

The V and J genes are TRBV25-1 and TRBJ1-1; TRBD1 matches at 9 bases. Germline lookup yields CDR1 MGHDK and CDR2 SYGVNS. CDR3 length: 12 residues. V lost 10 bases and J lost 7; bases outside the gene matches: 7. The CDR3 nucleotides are TGTGCCACCGAACAGGGGGCTAGTGAAGCTTTCTTT. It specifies CATEQGASEAFF.

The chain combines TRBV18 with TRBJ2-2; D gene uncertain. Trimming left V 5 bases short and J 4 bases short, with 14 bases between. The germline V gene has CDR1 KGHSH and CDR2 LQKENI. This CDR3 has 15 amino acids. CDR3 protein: CASSMYPTPTGELFF. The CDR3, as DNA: TGTGCCAGCTCAATGTATCCCACTCCCACCGGGGAGCTGTTTTTT.

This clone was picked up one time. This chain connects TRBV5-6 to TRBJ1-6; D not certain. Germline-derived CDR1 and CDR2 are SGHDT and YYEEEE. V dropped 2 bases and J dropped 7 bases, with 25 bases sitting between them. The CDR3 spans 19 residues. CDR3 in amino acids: CASSLVSAGGPTGNSPLHF. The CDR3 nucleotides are TGTGCCAGCAGCTTAGTTTCGGCAGGTGGTCCTACGGGAAATTCACCCCTCCACTTT. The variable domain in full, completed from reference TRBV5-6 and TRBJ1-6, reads DAGVTQSPTHLIKTRGQQVTLRCSPKSGHDTVSWYQQALGQGPQFIFQYYEEEERQRGNFPDRFSGHQFPNYSSELNVNALLLGDSALYLCASSLVSAGGPTGNSPLHFGNGTRLTVT.

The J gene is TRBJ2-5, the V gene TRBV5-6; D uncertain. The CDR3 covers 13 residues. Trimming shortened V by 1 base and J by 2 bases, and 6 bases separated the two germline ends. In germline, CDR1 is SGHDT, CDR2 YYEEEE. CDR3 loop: CASSLRGQETQYF. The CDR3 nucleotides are TGTGCCAGCAGCTTGCGAGGACAAGAGACCCAGTACTTC.

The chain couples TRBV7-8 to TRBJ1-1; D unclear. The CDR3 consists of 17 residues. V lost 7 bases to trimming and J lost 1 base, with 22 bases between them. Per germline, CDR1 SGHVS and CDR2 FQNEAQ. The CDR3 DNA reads TGTGCCAGCACCCCCAGCCGGCGGAAAGAGCCGAACACTGAAGCTTTCTTT. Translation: CASTPSRRKEPNTEAFF. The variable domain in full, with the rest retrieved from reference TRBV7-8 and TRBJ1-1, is GAGVSQSPRYKVAKRGQDVALRCDPISGHVSLFWYQQALGQGPEFLTYFQNEAQLDKSGLPSDRFFAERPEGSVSTLKIQRTQQEDSAVYLCASTPSRRKEPNTEAFFGQGTRLTVV.

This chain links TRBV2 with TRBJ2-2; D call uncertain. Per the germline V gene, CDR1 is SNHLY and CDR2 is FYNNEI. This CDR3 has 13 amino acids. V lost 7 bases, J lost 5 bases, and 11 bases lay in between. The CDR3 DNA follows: TGTGCCAGCATTATTGGCCGAACCGGGGAGCTGTTTTTT. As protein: CASIIGRTGELFF. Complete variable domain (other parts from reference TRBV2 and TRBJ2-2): EPEVTQTPSHQVTQMGQEVILRCVPISNHLYFYWYRQILGQKVEFLVSFYNNEISEKSEIFDDQFSVERPDGSNFTLKIRSTKLEDSAMYFCASIIGRTGELFFGEGSRLTVL.

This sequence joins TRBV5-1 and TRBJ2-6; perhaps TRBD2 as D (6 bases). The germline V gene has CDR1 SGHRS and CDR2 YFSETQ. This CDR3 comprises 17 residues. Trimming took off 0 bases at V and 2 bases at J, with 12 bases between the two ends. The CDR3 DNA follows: TGCGCCAGCAGCTTGGCCGGCGGGGCGGCTGGGGCCAACGTCCTGACTTTC. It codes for CASSLAGGAAGANVLTF.

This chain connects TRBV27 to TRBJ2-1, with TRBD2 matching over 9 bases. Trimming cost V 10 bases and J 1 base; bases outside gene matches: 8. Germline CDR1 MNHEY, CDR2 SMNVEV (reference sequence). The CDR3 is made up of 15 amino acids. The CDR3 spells CATGRGGLSYNEQFF. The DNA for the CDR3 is TGTGCCACAGGGCGGGGGGGCTTGTCCTACAATGAGCAGTTCTTC.

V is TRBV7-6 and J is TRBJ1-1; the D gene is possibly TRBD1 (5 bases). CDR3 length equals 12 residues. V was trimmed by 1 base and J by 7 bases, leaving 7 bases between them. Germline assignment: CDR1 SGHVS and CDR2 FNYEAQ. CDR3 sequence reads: CASSLGQFEAFF. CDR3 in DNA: TGTGCCAGCAGCTTAGGACAGTTTGAAGCTTTCTTT.

CDR3: CASVRGNTEAFF. CDR3 coding DNA: TGTGCCAGCGTTCGGGGGAACACTGAAGCTTTCTTT. The chain uses TRBV25-1 and TRBJ1-1; D gene uncertain. CDR3 length: 12 amino acids. The germline V gene has CDR1 MGHDK and CDR2 SYGVNS. V dropped 8 bases and J dropped 1 base, with 8 bases sitting between them.

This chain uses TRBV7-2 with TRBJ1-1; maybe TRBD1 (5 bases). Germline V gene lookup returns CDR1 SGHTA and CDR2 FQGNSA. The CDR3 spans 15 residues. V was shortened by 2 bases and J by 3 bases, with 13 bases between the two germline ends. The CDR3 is CASSLRTPQYTEAFF. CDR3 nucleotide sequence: TGTGCCAGCAGCTTACGGACACCTCAATACACTGAAGCTTTCTTT. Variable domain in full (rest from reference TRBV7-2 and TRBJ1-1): GAGVSQSPSNKVTEKGKDVELRCDPISGHTALYWYRQSLGQGLEFLIYFQGNSAPDKSGLPSDRFSAERTGGSVSTLTIQRTQQEDSAVYLCASSLRTPQYTEAFFGQGTRLTVV.

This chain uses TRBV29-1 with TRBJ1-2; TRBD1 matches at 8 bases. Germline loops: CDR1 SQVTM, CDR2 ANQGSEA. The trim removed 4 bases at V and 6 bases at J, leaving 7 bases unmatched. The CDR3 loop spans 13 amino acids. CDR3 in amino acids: CSVVRGRSNGYTF. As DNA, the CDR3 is TGCAGCGTTGTCAGGGGGCGATCGAATGGCTACACCTTC.